Presented here are 3 T cell receptor beta chains from one specimen sequenced in a study of blood T cell repertoires in COVID-19. Sequencing used immunoSEQ multiplex PCR; TCRdb keeps in-frame clones, though not all of them. The sample records a few hundred thousand clones, less than 90% being singletons. What was sequenced was peripheral blood. Every receptor here comes from a man aged 55-75 years with acute or convalescent COVID-19.

The rearrangement links TRBV6-5 to TRBJ2-3; perhaps TRBD1 as D (5 bases). Germline V gene lookup returns CDR1 MNHEY and CDR2 SVGAGI. The CDR3 covers 13 residues. The V gene lost 7 bases and the J gene lost 6 bases, with 14 bases spanning the gap. The CDR3 spells CASNGRALDTQYF. CDR3 coding DNA: TGTGCCAGCAATGGCAGGGCCCTTGATACGCAGTATTTT.

The V gene is TRBV14, the J gene TRBJ2-5, with D tentatively TRBD2 (5 bases). Looked up from germline, CDR1 is SGHDN and CDR2 is FVKESK. The CDR3 totals 15 residues. Trimming stripped 2 bases from V and 0 bases from J, with 10 bases between. CDR3 sequence: CASSQPTGDQETQYF. As DNA, the CDR3 is TGTGCCAGCAGCCAACCGACCGGGGACCAAGAGACCCAGTACTTC.

The genes are TRBV7-3 and TRBJ2-1; 12 nucleotides agree with TRBD2. Germline V gives CDR1 SGHTA, CDR2 FQGTGA. This CDR3 comprises 15 residues. The trim removed 4 bases at V and 5 bases at J, leaving 3 bases unmatched. CDR3 protein: CASSWTSGIDNEQFF. As DNA, the CDR3 is TGTGCCAGCAGCTGGACTAGCGGGATTGACAATGAGCAGTTCTTC.